The rows below give T cell receptor beta chains drawn from one sample of a study of blood T cell repertoires in COVID-19. Clones were read by immunoSEQ multiplex PCR, and TCRdb kept only the in-frame ones, dropping some. The sample yields fewer than 90,000 clones, around 86% seen once. Material: peripheral blood. The receptors were gathered from a man aged 45-65 years with active or convalescent COVID-19. Each CDR3 is given with its conserved first and last residue. D genes are given only for firm matches. Part of the rows lack a size; the others show once, few, many or a class for expanded clones.

d_gene	v_gene	j_gene	abundance	CDR3nt	CDR3aa
-	TRBV12-3/TRBV12-4	TRBJ1-5	-	TGTGCCAGCAGGGACGGAGGGAGTCAGCCCCAGCATTTT	CASRDGGSQPQHF
-	TRBV5-1	TRBJ2-3	-	TGCGCCAGCAGCTTGGATGCAGGTCCTAGCACAGATACGCAGTATTTT	CASSLDAGPSTDTQYF
TRBD1	TRBV6-1	TRBJ1-6	-	TGTGCCAGCAGTGAGGGACAGGGGAACTCACCCCTCCACTTT	CASSEGQGNSPLHF
-	TRBV2	TRBJ1-1	-	TGTGCCAGCAGCGCCGACAGGCTGAACACTGAAGCTTTCTTT	CASSADRLNTEAFF
TRBD2	TRBV5-6	TRBJ2-3	-	TGTGCCAGCAGCTTGTTGGCTAGCGGGGGATATACGCAGTATTTT	CASSLLASGGYTQYF
TRBD1	TRBV5-1	TRBJ1-2	-	TGCGCCAGCAGCCCGGACAGGGCGGATGGCTACACCTTC	CASSPDRADGYTF
-	TRBV10-2	TRBJ2-3	-	TGCGCCAGCAGTAAGGCCCGGGTGACCACAGATACGCAGTATTTT	CASSKARVTTDTQYF
-	TRBV7-7	TRBJ2-7	-	TGTGCCAGCAGCCCCTCCGGACAGACCTACGAGCAGTACTTC	CASSPSGQTYEQYF
TRBD1	TRBV14	TRBJ1-1	-	TGTGCCAGCAGCCTCGACAGGGTACGAGCTTTCTTT	CASSLDRVRAFF
-	TRBV29-1	TRBJ1-2	-	TGCAGCGTTGAAGCTGCGCGCCACGGGGTCGTAGGCTACACCTTC	CSVEAARHGVVGYTF
-	TRBV3-1/TRBV3-2	TRBJ2-2	-	TGTGCCAGCAACAAAATTGCAGGGACGAACACCGGGGAGCTGTTTTTT	CASNKIAGTNTGELFF
TRBD1	TRBV6-5	TRBJ1-4	-	TGTGCCAGCAGTTACTCTGGGACAGCAACTAATGAAAAACTGTTTTTT	CASSYSGTATNEKLFF
TRBD2	TRBV30	TRBJ2-5	-	TGTGCCTGGAACGGACTGGGGACTAGCGGGAGAGAGACCCAGTACTTC	CAWNGLGTSGRETQYF
-	TRBV7-2	TRBJ2-2	once	TGTGCCAGCAGCTTAAAACAGGGTAACACCGGGGAGCTGTTTTTT	CASSLKQGNTGELFF
-	TRBV3-1/TRBV3-2	TRBJ2-7	-	TGTGCCAGCAGCCTCTGGGACACCAGCTCCTACGAGCAGTACTTC	CASSLWDTSSYEQYF
TRBD1	TRBV27	TRBJ1-4	-	TGTGCCAGCAGTTCAGGAGGGGGCCTTGAAAAACTGTTTTTT	CASSSGGGLEKLFF
TRBD1	TRBV28	TRBJ1-4	once	TGTGCCAGCAGTCCCGGTGGGGGGACAGGGTTGGAAAAACTGTTTTTT	CASSPGGGTGLEKLFF
TRBD2	TRBV3-1/TRBV3-2	TRBJ2-1	-	TGTGCCAGCAGCCCAGTACTCAGCGGGGGACCCTCCTACAATGAGCAGTTCTTC	CASSPVLSGGPSYNEQFF
-	TRBV6-5	TRBJ2-2	once	TGTGCCAGCAGTTACCATAGCTACACCGGGGAGCTGTTTTTT	CASSYHSYTGELFF
-	TRBV29-1	TRBJ2-5	once	TGCAGCGTTGAATCCGGTGGCAGGGAAGAGACCCAGTACTTC	CSVESGGREETQYF
TRBD2	TRBV5-4	TRBJ2-2	-	TGTGCCAGCAGCGCGGGACTAGAATTCGGGGAGCTGTTTTTT	CASSAGLEFGELFF
-	TRBV7-2	TRBJ1-5	once	TGTGCCAGCAGCCCCCGGGGTAGCAATCAGCCCCAGCATTTT	CASSPRGSNQPQHF
TRBD2	TRBV6-5	TRBJ2-1	-	TGTGCCAGCTCTAGCGGGGGTCTCAATGAGCAGTTCTTC	CASSSGGLNEQFF
TRBD1	TRBV4-3	TRBJ2-7	-	TGCGCCAGCAGCCAAGGGGGGGGACAGGGCCACGAGCAGTACTTC	CASSQGGGQGHEQYF
-	TRBV19	TRBJ1-1	-	TGTGCCAGTAGTATAGTTCAGAACACTGAAGCTTTCTTT	CASSIVQNTEAFF
TRBD1	TRBV19	TRBJ1-3	-	TGTGCCAGTAGATCAGGGGGCTCTGGAAACACCATATATTTT	CASRSGGSGNTIYF
-	TRBV27	TRBJ1-5	-	TGTGCCAGCAGTTTGCAGGGAAATCAGCCCCAGCATTTT	CASSLQGNQPQHF
-	TRBV9	TRBJ2-1	-	TGTGCCAGCAGTTCCCAGGGCCCCTCCTACAATGAGCAGTTCTTC	CASSSQGPSYNEQFF
TRBD1	TRBV7-2	TRBJ1-6	-	TGTGCCAGCAGATTGACAGGGTTATCACCCCTCCACTTT	CASRLTGLSPLHF
TRBD2	TRBV7-2	TRBJ2-1	-	TGTGCCAGCAGCTTAGGATTGGCTTCGGGGCGGGGGAAGTTCTTC	CASSLGLASGRGKFF
-	TRBV10-3	TRBJ2-2	-	TGTGCCATCAGTCCCGGGGGTGCGAACACCGGGGAGCTGTTTTTT	CAISPGGANTGELFF
TRBD1	TRBV30	TRBJ2-5	once	TGTGCCTGGAATATACCGGGACAGGGGAGGGAGACCCAGTACTTC	CAWNIPGQGRETQYF
TRBD1	TRBV3-1/TRBV3-2	TRBJ2-4	-	TGTGCCAGCAGCACGGGGGACAGGAGTTTTCCTAGCCAAAACATTCAGTACTTC	CASSTGDRSFPSQNIQYF
TRBD1	TRBV11-2	TRBJ1-2	-	TGTGCCAGCAGCTCGATACAGGGGGTCTATGGCTACACCTTC	CASSSIQGVYGYTF
-	TRBV5-1	TRBJ1-3	-	TGCGCCAGCAGCTTGGCCATGGGGGGATCTGGAAACACCATATATTTT	CASSLAMGGSGNTIYF
-	TRBV6-4	TRBJ2-1	-	TGTGCCAGCAGTGAAGGGGACTCAAGTCAGCAGTTCTTC	CASSEGDSSQQFF
-	TRBV4-3	TRBJ1-3	-	TGCGCCAGCAGCCTTGGCTCTACTAGCTCTGGAAACACCATATATTTT	CASSLGSTSSGNTIYF
-	TRBV20-1	TRBJ2-7	few	TGCAGTGCCTTGTCGGGTGGCGAGCAGTACTTC	CSALSGGEQYF
-	TRBV19	TRBJ2-5	-	TGTGCCAGTAGTATAGGGACAGTTCAAGAGACCCAGTACTTC	CASSIGTVQETQYF
-	TRBV19	TRBJ1-5	-	TGTGCCAGTAGTACGACTGACAGGACAGATAGCAATCAGCCCCAGCATTTT	CASSTTDRTDSNQPQHF
-	TRBV10-3	TRBJ2-5	-	TGTGCCATCAGTGCCAGTGAAGAGACCCAGTACTTC	CAISASEETQYF
-	TRBV18	TRBJ2-5	-	TGTGCCAGCTCACCACAGGGGGAGACGGAGACCCAGTACTTC	CASSPQGETETQYF
TRBD1	TRBV24-1	TRBJ2-6	-	TGTGCCACCAGTGATTCGGACAGGGCTCGCTCTGGGGCCAACGTCCTGACTTTC	CATSDSDRARSGANVLTF
-	TRBV24-1	TRBJ2-3	-	TGTGCCACCAGCCCGCGTGGGCAGGGTACAGATACGCAGTATTTT	CATSPRGQGTDTQYF
-	TRBV7-9	TRBJ1-3	-	TGTGCCAGCAGCTCACAGGTCTCTGGAAACACCATATATTTT	CASSSQVSGNTIYF
-	TRBV18	TRBJ2-3	-	TGTGCCAGCCCCCGGGTTCCTTGG	CASPRVPW
TRBD1	TRBV5-5	TRBJ2-3	-	TGTGCCAGCAGCGTATACCAGGGGGCGGGCACAGATACGCAGTATTTT	CASSVYQGAGTDTQYF
-	TRBV13	TRBJ1-1	-	TGTGCCAGCAGCTCCCCCGGGTATAACACTGAAGCTTTCTTT	CASSSPGYNTEAFF
-	TRBV7-6	TRBJ2-3	-	TGTGCCAGCAGCTTAGGGGGGACTAGCACAGATACGCAGTATTTT	CASSLGGTSTDTQYF
TRBD2	TRBV28	TRBJ2-3	-	TGTGCCAGCAGTTTACTTTCTAGCGGGGGGGCCGCAGATACGCAGTATTTT	CASSLLSSGGAADTQYF
-	TRBV6-5	TRBJ2-1	-	TGTGCCAGCAGCCCCCGGGTCTCGACCCCAACGGCGGGATTCTTC	CASSPRVSTPTAGFF
TRBD1	TRBV28	TRBJ2-1	-	TGTGCCAGCAGCCTCGCGGGACAGGGGTTGTACAATGAGCAGTTCTTC	CASSLAGQGLYNEQFF
-	TRBV11-2	TRBJ1-2	-	TGTGCCAGCAGCTTACAGGCCGCCGCTAACTATGGCTACACCTTC	CASSLQAAANYGYTF
-	TRBV3-1/TRBV3-2	TRBJ1-5	-	TGTGCCAGCAGCCAATCCGGGGATCAGCCCCAGCATTTT	CASSQSGDQPQHF